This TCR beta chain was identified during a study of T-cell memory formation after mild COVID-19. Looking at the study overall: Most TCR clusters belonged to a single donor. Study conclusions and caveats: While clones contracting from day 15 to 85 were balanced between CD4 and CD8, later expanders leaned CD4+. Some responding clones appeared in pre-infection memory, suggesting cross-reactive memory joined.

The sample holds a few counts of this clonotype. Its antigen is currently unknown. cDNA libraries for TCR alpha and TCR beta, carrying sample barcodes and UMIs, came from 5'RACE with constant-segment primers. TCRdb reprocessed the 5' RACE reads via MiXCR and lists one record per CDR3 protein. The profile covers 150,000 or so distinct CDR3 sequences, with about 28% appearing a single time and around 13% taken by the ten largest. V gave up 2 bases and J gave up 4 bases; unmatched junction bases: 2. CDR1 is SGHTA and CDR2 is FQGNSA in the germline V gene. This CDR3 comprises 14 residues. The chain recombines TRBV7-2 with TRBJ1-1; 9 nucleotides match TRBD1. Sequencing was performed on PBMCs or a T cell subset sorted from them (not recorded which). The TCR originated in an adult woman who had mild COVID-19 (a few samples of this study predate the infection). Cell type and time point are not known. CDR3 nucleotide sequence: TGTGCCAGCAGCTTAAACAGGGGGCTCACTGAAGCTTTCTTT. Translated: CASSLNRGLTEAFF.